This T cell receptor (beta chain) was profiled in a study of technical replicates of blood from several donors. In its sample, this clone was seen once. J gave up 4 bases and V 5 bases, and 3 bases lay outside the gene matches. The CDR3 is 14 amino acids. The germline V gene encodes CDR1 SEHNR and CDR2 FQNEAQ (reference sequence). Profiled with immunoSEQ multiplex PCR; TCRdb holds only in-frame clones, not every one. The sample shows around 62,000 clones, 95% to 98% of them seen only once. The sequence derives from a human donor in good health. Sequencing was performed on T cells isolated from PBMCs. The chain links TRBV7-9 to TRBJ2-2; 8 bases line up with TRBD2. Here the CDR3 reads CASSTGRATGELFF. The CDR3 DNA sequence: TGTGCCAGCAGCACCGGGAGGGCCACCGGGGAGCTGTTTTTT.